What follows are 28 T cell receptor beta chains derived from one specimen sequenced in a study of blood T cell repertoires in COVID-19. Clones were sequenced by immunoSEQ multiplex PCR, and TCRdb holds only the in-frame ones, with some missing. The sample shows fewer than 130,000 clones, almost 80% of them seen only once. The sample taken for sequencing was peripheral blood. The source is a woman of 80 years or more with active or convalescent COVID-19.

This chain joins TRBV18 and TRBJ2-1, with TRBD2 identical over 8 bases. The CDR3 has 15 amino acids. The V segment lost 0 bases and the J segment 2 bases; nucleotides outside the gene matches: 0. Germline CDR1 is KGHSH and CDR2 is LQKENI. Here the CDR3 reads CASSPPGGAYNEQFF. The CDR3 nucleotides read TGTGCCAGCTCACCACCCGGGGGGGCCTACAATGAGCAGTTCTTC.

This clone is a singleton in its sample. This chain joins TRBV24-1 and TRBJ2-5; TRBD2 agrees at 8 bases. Per the germline V gene, CDR1 is KGHDR and CDR2 is SFDVKD. This CDR3 has 16 residues. J gave up 7 bases and V 4 bases, and 13 bases lay outside the gene matches. In DNA, the CDR3 is TGTGCCACCAGTGACCTTACTAGCGGTGGTACCTGGACCCAGTACTTC. Residues: CATSDLTSGGTWTQYF.

The V call is TRBV27, the J call TRBJ2-7; D may be TRBD1 (7 bases). There are 14 residues in the CDR3. Between the trimmed V and J ends, which lost 11 bases and 2 bases, there was a span of 19 bases. Germline V gene sequence: CDR1 MNHEY, CDR2 SMNVEV (reference sequence). CDR3 DNA: TGTGCCCCCAGGGGGGTCGGCCCTACCTACGAGCAGTACTTC. Residues: CAPRGVGPTYEQYF.

The chain carries TRBV24-1 and TRBJ2-2, with D possibly TRBD2 on 5 matching bases. Germline V gene sequence: CDR1 KGHDR, CDR2 SFDVKD. Trimming took off 12 bases at V and 6 bases at J, with 10 bases between the two ends. The CDR3 is 11 amino acids. CDR3 bases: TGTGCCGCAGGAGGATCCGGGGAGCTGTTTTTT. Protein sequence: CAAGGSGELFF.

The rearrangement joins TRBV15 to TRBJ2-3; 8 bases match TRBD2. CDR3 length: 17 residues. Losses at the gene ends were 1 base for V and 0 bases for J; bases not matched to a gene: 6. CDR1 and CDR2 (germline): LNHNV, YYDKDF (reference sequence). CDR3 in amino acids: CATSRAPTSGSTDTQYF. CDR3 nucleotides: TGTGCCACCAGCAGAGCCCCCACTAGCGGAAGCACAGATACGCAGTATTTT.

The chain combines TRBV7-9 with TRBJ1-2; D not resolved. The CDR3 runs to 14 residues. Germline-derived CDR1 and CDR2 are SEHNR and FQNEAQ (reference sequence). Trimming shortened V by 1 base and J by 8 bases, and 14 bases separated the two germline ends. The CDR3 DNA reads TGTGCCAGCAGCTTAGGAGACCGGAGCGGCGGCTACACCTTC. Its translation is CASSLGDRSGGYTF. The full variable domain, completed using reference TRBV7-9 and TRBJ1-2, is DTGVSQNPRHKITKRGQNVTFRCDPISEHNRLYWYRQTLGQGPEFLTYFQNEAQLEKSRLLSDRFSAERPKGSFSTLEIQRTEQGDSAMYLCASSLGDRSGGYTFGSGTRLTVV.

V is TRBV9 and J is TRBJ2-3; 10 bases line up with TRBD2. This CDR3 has 15 amino acids. The junction had 6 bases not matched to a gene; V was cut back by 4 bases and J by 4 bases. Germline V CDR1 and CDR2: SGDLS, YYNGEE. The CDR3 here is CASSFSGRRSDTQYF. CDR3 coding DNA: TGTGCCAGCAGCTTTAGCGGGAGGAGGTCAGATACGCAGTATTTT.

This chain uses TRBV28 with TRBJ2-2; D is possibly TRBD2 (6 bases). Germline CDR1 reads MDHEN; CDR2 reads SYDVKM. V was pared by 3 bases and J by 5 bases, with 10 bases between. The CDR3 is 14 residues long. CDR3 protein: CASSLWEDTGELFF. CDR3 in DNA: TGTGCCAGCAGTTTGTGGGAGGATACCGGGGAGCTGTTTTTT.

This chain's CDR3 is CASSTGLSGNTIYF. CDR3 in DNA: TGTGCCAGCAGTACAGGGTTATCTGGAAACACCATATATTTT. The rearrangement joins TRBV28 to TRBJ1-3; possible D gene TRBD1, 6 bases. CDR3 size: 14 residues. V lost 5 bases to trimming and J lost 1 base, with 9 bases between them. The germline V gene has CDR1 MDHEN and CDR2 SYDVKM.

This chain joins TRBV28 and TRBJ1-4; 8 bases align to TRBD1. The V gene's germline CDR1 is MDHEN and CDR2 SYDVKM. The V and J ends lost 7 bases and 7 bases, in that order; junction bases with no gene match: 11. The CDR3 has 15 amino acids. As DNA, the CDR3 is TGTGCCAGCACTTACATCACAGGGGGAGGTGAAAAACTGTTTTTT. It specifies CASTYITGGGEKLFF.

This sequence joins TRBV6-2 or TRBV6-3 and TRBJ2-1; 12 nucleotides agree with TRBD1. The CDR3 loop spans 16 amino acids. Trimming removed 4 bases from V and 7 bases from J; junction bases left unmatched: 8. Germline lookup yields CDR1 MNHEY and CDR2 SVGEGT. The CDR3 nucleotides are TGTGCCAGCAGTTCCCCGGGACAGGGGGCGCCTAATGAGCAGTTCTTC. Its translation: CASSSPGQGAPNEQFF.

Many counts were recorded for this clone. The chain uses TRBV18 and TRBJ1-1, with TRBD1 matching 8 bases. Trimming at V came to 9 bases and at J to 4 bases, leaving 7 bases not matched to a gene. Germline V gene lookup returns CDR1 KGHSH and CDR2 LQKENI. This CDR3 spans 13 amino acids. Here the CDR3 DNA reads TGTGCCAGTCACAGGGGGACGAGCACTGAAGCTTTCTTT. Residues: CASHRGTSTEAFF.

The chain carries TRBV18 and TRBJ2-5; 8 nucleotides line up with TRBD2. CDR1 and CDR2 (germline): KGHSH, LQKENI. CDR3 size: 15 residues. With 3 bases clipped from V and 3 bases from J, the junction kept 6 bases outside the gene matches. The DNA of the CDR3 is TGTGCCAGCTCACCGAGCGGGACTAGGAAAGAGACCCAGTACTTC. This encodes CASSPSGTRKETQYF.

The CDR3 sequence: CASSLGLAVASTDTQYF. CDR3 DNA sequence: TGTGCCAGCAGTTTGGGACTAGCGGTAGCTAGCACAGATACGCAGTATTTT. The chain uses TRBV28 and TRBJ2-3, with 11 bases aligning to TRBD2. The J segment lost 0 bases and the V segment lost 3 bases, leaving 5 bases of the junction unmatched. The CDR3 is 17 residues long. The germline gives CDR1 MDHEN, CDR2 SYDVKM.

The J gene is TRBJ2-7, the V gene TRBV3-1 (or the pseudogene TRBV3-2); TRBD2 matches 9 bases. The germline V gene encodes CDR1 LGHDT and CDR2 YNNKEL (reference sequence). The trim removed 5 bases at V and 0 bases at J, leaving 2 bases unmatched. This CDR3 is built from 14 residues. DNA of the CDR3: TGTGCCAGCAGCAAGCGGGAGGCCTCCTACGAGCAGTACTTC. Protein sequence: CASSKREASYEQYF.

The V and J genes are TRBV28 and TRBJ2-3; the match to TRBD1 covers 11 bases. The CDR3 runs 15 residues. Losses at the gene ends were 6 bases for V and 10 bases for J; bases not matched to a gene: 12. Germline V gives CDR1 MDHEN, CDR2 SYDVKM. The CDR3 protein is CASSHPWTGGGAQYF. CDR3 DNA sequence: TGTGCCAGCAGCCACCCCTGGACAGGGGGCGGCGCGCAGTATTTT.

The chain combines TRBV7-2 with TRBJ2-1; D not resolved. V was shortened by 1 base and J by 1 base, with 11 bases between the two germline ends. The CDR3 loop spans 16 amino acids. CDR1 and CDR2 (germline): SGHTA, FQGNSA. The CDR3 bases are TGTGCCAGCAGCTTAGGTCCGGGTCTGTCCTACAATGAGCAGTTCTTC. Its translation: CASSLGPGLSYNEQFF.

The chain employs TRBV5-6 and TRBJ1-2; TRBD1 matches at 8 bases. CDR3 length: 14 residues. CDR1 SGHDT and CDR2 YYEEEE come from the germline V gene. J was trimmed by 4 bases and V by 4 bases; bases with no gene match: 6. CDR3 in amino acids: CASSRTGTGYGYTF. The CDR3 DNA reads as TGTGCCAGCAGCAGAACCGGGACAGGCTATGGCTACACCTTC.

The chain carries TRBV2 and TRBJ2-1; 11 bases are shared with TRBD2. V trimming: 8 bases; J trimming: 15 bases; junction bases outside the gene matches: 12. Germline lookup yields CDR1 SNHLY and CDR2 FYNNEI. The CDR3 sequence is 13 residues long. The CDR3 is CASENLAGGPLFF. CDR3 bases: TGTGCCAGCGAAAACCTAGCGGGAGGCCCGCTGTTCTTC.

The chain has TRBV2 and TRBJ2-7, with TRBD2 matching 8 bases. Germline trimming cut 6 bases from V and 5 bases from J; bases unmatched to any gene: 18. Germline V lookup: CDR1 SNHLY, CDR2 FYNNEI. The CDR3 runs 17 residues. For the CDR3, the DNA is TGTGCCAGCAGCCGACAAACCTTAAGCGGGAGTGTGCACGAGCAGTACTTC. Translation: CASSRQTLSGSVHEQYF.

This sequence joins TRBV5-4 and TRBJ2-3, with 9 bases identical to TRBD1. Germline CDR1 reads SGHNT; CDR2 reads YYREEE (reference sequence). V trimming: 0 bases; J trimming: 4 bases; junction bases outside the gene matches: 0. The CDR3 runs to 14 residues. The CDR3 is CASSLGDRADTQYF. CDR3 nucleotide sequence: TGTGCCAGCAGCTTGGGGGACAGGGCAGATACGCAGTATTTT.

This sequence joins TRBV28 and TRBJ2-2; 7 bases match TRBD1. Germline CDR1 is MDHEN and CDR2 is SYDVKM. The CDR3 has 14 residues. With V trimmed by 7 bases and J by 5 bases, 7 bases remained unmatched. The CDR3 region is CASNLIQGTGELFF. CDR3 nucleotides: TGTGCCAGCAACCTAATACAGGGGACCGGGGAGCTGTTTTTT.

This clone came up once. V is TRBV5-1 and J is TRBJ2-3; the match to TRBD2 covers 12 bases. Germline CDR1 is SGHRS and CDR2 is YFSETQ. The CDR3 extends over 16 amino acids. V gave up 4 bases and J gave up 3 bases; unmatched junction bases: 6. The CDR3 bases are TGCGCCAGCAGCGAGCTAGCGGGAGGGCAGACAGATACGCAGTATTTT. Encoded protein: CASSELAGGQTDTQYF. The full variable domain, with the rest looked up from reference TRBV5-1 and TRBJ2-3, is KAGVTQTPRYLIKTRGQQVTLSCSPISGHRSVSWYQQTPGQGLQFLFEYFSETQRNKGNFPGRFSGRQFSNSRSEMNVSTLELGDSALYLCASSELAGGQTDTQYFGPGTRLTVL.

The chain uses TRBV19 and TRBJ2-7; 12 bases are a match to TRBD2. V was pared by 6 bases and J by 1 base, with 4 bases of the junction left unmatched. The germline CDR1 and CDR2 sequences are LNHDA and SQIVND (reference sequence). The CDR3 extends over 15 amino acids. Written as DNA, the CDR3 is TGTGCCAGTAGCCTCCTAGCGGGAGGGTCCTACGAGCAGTACTTC. Translation: CASSLLAGGSYEQYF.

V gene TRBV20-1 combines with J gene TRBJ1-2; no clear D gene. The V gene's germline CDR1 is DFQATT and CDR2 SNEGSKA (reference sequence). V was cut by 3 bases and J by 0 bases, with 5 bases left in between. There are 12 residues in the CDR3. CDR3 region: CSASLANYGYTF. CDR3 bases: TGCAGTGCTAGTCTAGCTAACTATGGCTACACCTTC.

This clone came up a few times. The chain joins TRBV15 to TRBJ2-3; TRBD2 matches at 7 bases. Trimming cost V 1 base and J 2 bases; bases outside gene matches: 3. CDR1 is LNHNV, CDR2 YYDKDF, per germline (reference sequence). CDR3 size: 15 residues. CDR3 in amino acids: CATSRGLAHTDTQYF. The CDR3 DNA sequence: TGTGCCACCAGCAGAGGACTAGCCCACACAGATACGCAGTATTTT.

The chain joins TRBV7-8 to TRBJ2-7; 9 nucleotides align to TRBD1. This CDR3 has 14 amino acids. Losses at the gene ends were 4 bases for V and 3 bases for J; bases not matched to a gene: 4. CDR1 is SGHVS and CDR2 is FQNEAQ in the germline V gene. The CDR3 DNA sequence: TGTGCCAGCAGCTGGGACAGGGCGTTCTACGAGCAGTACTTC. It is translated as CASSWDRAFYEQYF.

There are a few counts of this clone. J is TRBJ1-2 and V is TRBV19, with 7 bases fitting TRBD1. After removal of 2 bases from V and 4 bases from J, the junction contained 4 bases not matched to a gene. The CDR3 extends over 14 amino acids. Germline lookup yields CDR1 LNHDA and CDR2 SQIVND (reference sequence). This CDR3 is CASSIMDRIYGYTF. In DNA, the CDR3 is TGTGCCAGTAGTATAATGGACAGGATCTATGGCTACACCTTC.